This record looks at one T cell receptor beta chain sequence and its context. Its specific antigen is unknown. No clone much larger than this one lies a single base away; base qualities are absent. This sample was included in a study of T-cell reconstitution after alpha-beta-depleted transplantation in children (dated by TCRdb to between 2015 and 2016). Notes on the research overall: Using TCR repertoire profiling, the study followed T-cell immune reconstitution in a quantitative way in children after TCRalphabeta/CD19-depleted allogeneic hematopoietic cell transplantation. Broad study findings and their caveats: Hyperexpanded clone frequencies declined over subsequent months; after one year, T-cell counts and TCRbeta diversity were mostly attributed to newly produced T cells. In some patients, high TCRbeta diversity at day 60 was attributed to recipient T cells and intrathymic progenitors that had survived conditioning. The apparently early recovery of alphabetaT-cell counts about two months after transplant reportedly depended on only several hundred rapidly expanded clones that came from non-depleted graft cells.

V is shortened by 4 bases, J by 5 bases, and the region joining them spans 18 bases. The CDR3, cysteine through phenylalanine, is 16 amino acids long. The read is trimmed to its CDR3 DNA, 48 bases read in frame from base 1. The germline V gene (reference sequence) gives CDR1 as LGHDT and CDR2 as YNNKEL. The label giving this sample's treatment or condition can be read as: allogeneic hematopoietic cell transplantation with graft depleted of TCRalphabeta T cells and CD19 B cells. TCRalphabeta/CD19-depleted allogeneic hematopoietic cell grafts were given to the transplant recipients, all of whom were children. The library was built by means of PCR. The instrument given in TCRdb is Illumina HiSeq 2500. TCR library preparation used molecular barcoding, with unique molecular identifiers applied to normalize quantification of the TCRbeta repertoire. Starting from the raw public reads, TCRdb applied fastp trimming at Q25, assembled clones with MiXCR and retained in-frame beta chains. A single entry per CDR3 protein holds the most common genes and DNA from its merged rows. For this sample the table gives 500,000 or so distinct CDR3 sequences, of which about an eighth were detected only once. 11% to 15% of the sample is in the top ten clones.

The TCR sequence derives from a female patient aged 2 to 10 who had a stem cell transplant for aplastic anemia, so the T cells may come from the graft donor. The sequences come from PBMCs, mostly from graft donor cells, collected 180 days after TCRalphabeta/CD19-depleted stem cell transplant. The chain is assembled from TRBV3-1 and TRBJ2-1; TRBD2 is possibly the D segment (5 matching bases). This receptor has the CDR3 CASSLLGSGTNNEQFF. In nucleotides, the sequence is TGTGCCAGCAGCCTCCTAGGAAGCGGTACGAACAATGAGCAGTTCTTC.